Listed below are T cell receptor beta chains from one sample, sequenced in a study of OX40 agonist ivuxolimab in advanced cancers. Repertoires were generated with immunoSEQ multiplex PCR, while TCRdb's copy carries only in-frame clones and drops some. The top ten clones hold 10% to 13% of a sample with about 63,000 clones, 85% to 90% of them seen once. Sample: CD4+ or CD8+ T cells sorted from blood, taken in a trial of the OX40 agonist ivuxolimab. The receptors derive from an adult with an advanced solid tumor such as melanoma, head and neck, liver or kidney cancer. Both conserved end residues are part of each CDR3.

TRBJ2-6 TRBV7-2 CASTGRGYFSGANVLTF
TRBJ2-3 TRBV5-8 CASSFFRQGTDTQYF
TRBJ1-1 TRBV28 CASSYPMNTEAFF
TRBJ2-3 TRBV4-1 CASSLGVADTQYF
TRBJ2-1 TRBV6-1 CASRTGYRTNEQFF
TRBJ2-5 TRBV7-2 CASSLSLGETQYF
TRBJ1-2 TRBV4-1 CASSQATGGYTF
TRBJ2-1 TRBV19 CASSTRHRTGSYNEQFF
TRBJ2-7 TRBV9 CASSVGAGAYEQYF
TRBJ1-5 TRBV28 CASKPMGLRNVVSNQPQHF
TRBJ2-3 TRBV5-4 CASSSLAGVADTQYF
TRBJ2-1 TRBV18 CASSQTQGLGNEQFF
TRBJ2-3 TRBV5-8 CASSSGQDLGDTQYF
TRBJ1-6 TRBV7-9 CASSLVNRGVSPLHF
TRBJ2-7 TRBV20-1 CSARDRTEQYF
TRBJ2-3 TRBV12-5 CASGLGLNPSTDTQYF
TRBJ2-5 TRBV18 CASSTRPRGETQYF
TRBJ1-1 TRBV5-1 CASSSQPGPNTEAFF
TRBJ1-5 TRBV28 CASNGSNQPQHF
TRBJ2-7 TRBV28 CASSSGGRNEQYF
TRBJ2-7 TRBV19 CASSHREGQGGGEQYF
TRBJ1-6 TRBV5-6 CASSLEYGTANSPLHF
TRBJ1-6 TRBV21-1 CASSSPGTGGASYNSPLHF
TRBJ1-1 TRBV23-1 CASSQHGRVGDTEAFF
TRBJ1-3 TRBV28 CASSPGTVNTIYF
TRBJ2-4 TRBV7-8 CASRGRGKNIQYF
TRBJ2-7 TRBV5-1 CASSLGRGLDEQYF
TRBJ2-7 TRBV27 CATRGGLSGRPYEQYF
TRBJ2-1 TRBV5-4 CASSSGGSYNEQFF
TRBJ2-5 TRBV6-6 CASSYIIQETQYF
TRBJ2-1 TRBV29-1 CSVGALGEQFF
TRBJ1-2 TRBV18 CASSPPEGAHPYGYTF
TRBJ2-5 TRBV7-2 CASSLMPSGVGETQYF
TRBJ1-5 TRBV4-3 CASSQRDNQPQHF
TRBJ2-4 TRBV25-1 CASSAHGQGAQNIQYF
TRBJ1-3 TRBV5-5 CASSPGGLERGNTIYF
TRBJ1-5 TRBV7-3 CASSSDGTSASQPQHF
TRBJ2-3 TRBV15 CATSRVDSDTQYF
TRBJ1-2 TRBV18 CASSPPGVHGYTF
TRBJ2-2 TRBV6-1 CASSGLAGSGELFF
TRBJ1-5 TRBV15 CATSSLNQPQHF
TRBJ2-7 TRBV2 CASSYLREQYF
TRBJ2-2 TRBV4-2 CASSQEALGAANTGELFF
TRBJ2-7 TRBV5-4 CASSLSGGLPSYEQYF
TRBJ1-1 TRBV28 CASSLLGGEDTEAFF
TRBJ1-1 TRBV6-1 CASSEDLEAFF
TRBJ2-2 TRBV27 CASSPRQYARTGELFF